Listed here is a single TCR beta chain. This record belongs to a study of blood T cell repertoires in COVID-19. About the study: The study drew acute and convalescent COVID-19 samples from the United States, Italy and Spain.

Participants spanned ages about 18 to 100 years and resided in about two dozen US areas. Recovered participants had two consecutive negative NP/OP PCR tests, healthcare professional clearance, or symptom resolution. The germline V and J ends were trimmed by 1 base and 0 bases, with 7 bases remaining between them. The V gene's germline CDR1 is MGHRA and CDR2 YSYEKL. The CDR3 covers 14 residues. In the study's own analysis: Using reference gene primer amplification, nucleated cell counts were estimated. Sequenced by immunoSEQ multiplex PCR; TCRdb stores in-frame clones only, minus some. V, J and clone size reflect that table, while D and trimming were determined from the DNA. The table includes 200,000 to 250,000 clones, about 79% detected once.

The receptor comes from a woman aged 55-70 years who had recovered from COVID-19. Material for sequencing was PBMCs or T cells enriched from blood (not recorded which). The rearrangement uses TRBV4-1 and TRBJ2-7; no clear D gene. The CDR3: CASSQGRSSYEQYF. The CDR3 bases are TGCGCCAGCAGCCAAGGACGGAGCTCCTACGAGCAGTACTTC.